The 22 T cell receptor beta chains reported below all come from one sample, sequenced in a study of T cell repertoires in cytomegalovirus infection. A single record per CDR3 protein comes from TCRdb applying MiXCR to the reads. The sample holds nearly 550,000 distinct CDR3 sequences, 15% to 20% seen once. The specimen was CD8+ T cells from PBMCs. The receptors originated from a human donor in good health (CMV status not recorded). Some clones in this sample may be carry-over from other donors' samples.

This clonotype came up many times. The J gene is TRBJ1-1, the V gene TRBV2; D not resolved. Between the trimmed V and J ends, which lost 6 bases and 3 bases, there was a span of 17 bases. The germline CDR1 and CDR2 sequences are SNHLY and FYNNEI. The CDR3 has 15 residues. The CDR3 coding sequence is TGTGCCAGCAGGACTCAGTTGGGCCTGGACACTGAAGCTTTCTTT. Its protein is CASRTQLGLDTEAFF.

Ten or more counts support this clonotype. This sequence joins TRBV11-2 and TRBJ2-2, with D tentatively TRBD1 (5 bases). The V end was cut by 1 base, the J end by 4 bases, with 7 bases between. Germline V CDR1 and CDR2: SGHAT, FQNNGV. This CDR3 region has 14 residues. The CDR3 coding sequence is TGTGCCAGCAGCTTAGGCCAGGGCACCGGGGAGCTGTTTTTT. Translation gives CASSLGQGTGELFF.

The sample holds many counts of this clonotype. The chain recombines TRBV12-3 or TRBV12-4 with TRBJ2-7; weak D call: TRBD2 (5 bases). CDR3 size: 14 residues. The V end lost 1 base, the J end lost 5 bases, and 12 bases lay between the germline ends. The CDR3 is CASSLGGVAHEQYF. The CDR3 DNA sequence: TGTGCCAGCAGTTTAGGGGGAGTAGCCCACGAGCAGTACTTC.

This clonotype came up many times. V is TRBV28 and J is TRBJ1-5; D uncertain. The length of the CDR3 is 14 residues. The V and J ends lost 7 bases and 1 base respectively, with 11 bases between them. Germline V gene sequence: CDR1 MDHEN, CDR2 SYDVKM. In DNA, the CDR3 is TGTGCCAGCAAGGATACGGCGAGCAATCAGCCCCAGCATTTT. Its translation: CASKDTASNQPQHF.

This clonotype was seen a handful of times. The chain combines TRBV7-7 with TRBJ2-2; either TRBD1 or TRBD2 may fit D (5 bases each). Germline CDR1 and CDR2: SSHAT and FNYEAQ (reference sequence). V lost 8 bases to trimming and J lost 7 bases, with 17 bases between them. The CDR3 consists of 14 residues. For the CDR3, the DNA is TGTGCCAGCTCTCCGGGGCGTTGGGACGGGGAGCTGTTTTTT. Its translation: CASSPGRWDGELFF.

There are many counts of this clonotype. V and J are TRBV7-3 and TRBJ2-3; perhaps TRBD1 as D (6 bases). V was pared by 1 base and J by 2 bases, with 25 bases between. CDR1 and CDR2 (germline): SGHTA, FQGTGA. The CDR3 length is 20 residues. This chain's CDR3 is CASSLKFGPGPGTHTDTQYF. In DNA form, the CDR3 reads TGTGCCAGCAGCTTAAAATTCGGGCCAGGTCCCGGGACACACACAGATACGCAGTATTTT.

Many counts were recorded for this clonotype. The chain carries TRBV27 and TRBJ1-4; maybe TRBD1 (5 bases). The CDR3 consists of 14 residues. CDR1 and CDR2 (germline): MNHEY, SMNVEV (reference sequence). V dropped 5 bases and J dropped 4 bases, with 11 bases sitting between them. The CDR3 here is CASSPGRINEKLFF. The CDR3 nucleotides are TGTGCCAGCAGTCCAGGGAGGATTAATGAAAAACTGTTTTTT.

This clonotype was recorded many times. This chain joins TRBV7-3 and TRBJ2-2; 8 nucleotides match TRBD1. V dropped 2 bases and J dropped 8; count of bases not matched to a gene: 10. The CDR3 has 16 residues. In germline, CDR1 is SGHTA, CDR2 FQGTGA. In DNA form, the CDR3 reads TGTGCCAGCAGCTTACACCTGACAGGGGAGGAGGGGGAGCTGTTTTTT. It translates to CASSLHLTGEEGELFF.

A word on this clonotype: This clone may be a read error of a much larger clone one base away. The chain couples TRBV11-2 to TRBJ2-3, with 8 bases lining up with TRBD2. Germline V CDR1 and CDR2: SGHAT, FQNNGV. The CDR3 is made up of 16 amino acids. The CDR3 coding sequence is TGTGCCAGCAGCAGTGCAAGCGGGAGTTGGACAGATACGCTGTATTTT. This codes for CASSSASGSWTDTLYF.

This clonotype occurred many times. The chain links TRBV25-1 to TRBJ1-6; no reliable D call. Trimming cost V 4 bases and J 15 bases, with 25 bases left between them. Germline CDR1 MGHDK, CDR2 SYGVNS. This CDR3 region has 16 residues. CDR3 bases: TGTGCCAGCAGTGGGACGACTCACCTCACCCCTCCGCTCCTCCACTTT. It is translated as CASSGTTHLTPPLLHF.

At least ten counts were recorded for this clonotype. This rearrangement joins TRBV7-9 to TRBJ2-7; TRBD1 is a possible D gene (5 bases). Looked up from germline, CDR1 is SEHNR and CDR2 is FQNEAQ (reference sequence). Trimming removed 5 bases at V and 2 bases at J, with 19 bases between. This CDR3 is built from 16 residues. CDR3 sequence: CASSPTLSGNPYEQYF. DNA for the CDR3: TGTGCCAGCAGCCCCACCTTATCAGGGAACCCCTACGAGCAGTACTTC.

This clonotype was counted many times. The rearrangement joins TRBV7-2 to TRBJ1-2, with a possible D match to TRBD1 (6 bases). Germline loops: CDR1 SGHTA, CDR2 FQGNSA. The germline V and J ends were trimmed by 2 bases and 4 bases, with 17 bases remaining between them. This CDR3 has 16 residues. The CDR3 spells CASSLSQLGAPYGYTF. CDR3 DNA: TGTGCCAGCAGCTTATCACAGCTGGGGGCCCCCTATGGCTACACCTTC.

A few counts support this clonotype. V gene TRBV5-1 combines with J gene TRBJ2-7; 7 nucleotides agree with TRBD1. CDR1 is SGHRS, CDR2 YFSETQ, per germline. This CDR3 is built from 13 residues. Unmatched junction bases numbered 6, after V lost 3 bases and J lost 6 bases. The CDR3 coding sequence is TGCGCCAGCAGCTGGACAGGCTCCAGCGAGCAGTACTTC. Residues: CASSWTGSSEQYF.

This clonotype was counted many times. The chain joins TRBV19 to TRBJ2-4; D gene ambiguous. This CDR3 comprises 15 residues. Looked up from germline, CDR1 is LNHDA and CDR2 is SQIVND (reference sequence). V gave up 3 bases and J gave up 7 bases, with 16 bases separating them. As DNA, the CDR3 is TGTGCCAGTAGTATTAAAGGGCGAACAAGGAACATTCAGTACTTC. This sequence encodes CASSIKGRTRNIQYF.

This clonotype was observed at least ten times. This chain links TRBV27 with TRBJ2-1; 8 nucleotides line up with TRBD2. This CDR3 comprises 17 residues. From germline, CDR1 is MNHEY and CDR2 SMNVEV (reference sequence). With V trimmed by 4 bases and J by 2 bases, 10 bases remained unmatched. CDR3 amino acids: CASSSRLALETYNEQFF. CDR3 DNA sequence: TGTGCCAGCAGTTCCCGACTAGCGCTAGAAACCTACAATGAGCAGTTCTTC.

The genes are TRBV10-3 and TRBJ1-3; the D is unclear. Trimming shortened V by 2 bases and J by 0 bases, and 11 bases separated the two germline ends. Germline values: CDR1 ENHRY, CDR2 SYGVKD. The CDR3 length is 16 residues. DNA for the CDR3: TGTGCCATCAGTGAGGAAGGCGGCCACTCTGGAAACACCATATATTTT. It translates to CAISEEGGHSGNTIYF.

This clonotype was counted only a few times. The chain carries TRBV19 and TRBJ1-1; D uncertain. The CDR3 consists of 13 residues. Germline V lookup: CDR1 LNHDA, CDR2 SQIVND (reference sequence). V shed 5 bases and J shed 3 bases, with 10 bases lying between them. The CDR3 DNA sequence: TGTGCCAGTAGTCCACCCCTTGACACTGAAGCTTTCTTT. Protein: CASSPPLDTEAFF.

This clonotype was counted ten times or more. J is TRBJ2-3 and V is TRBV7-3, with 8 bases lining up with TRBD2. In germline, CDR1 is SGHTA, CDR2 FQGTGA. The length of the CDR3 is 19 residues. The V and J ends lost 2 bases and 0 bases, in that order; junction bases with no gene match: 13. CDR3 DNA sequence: TGTGCCAGCAGCTTATGGGTAGGCGGGAGGAGGTCTAGCACAGATACGCAGTATTTT. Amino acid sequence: CASSLWVGGRRSSTDTQYF.

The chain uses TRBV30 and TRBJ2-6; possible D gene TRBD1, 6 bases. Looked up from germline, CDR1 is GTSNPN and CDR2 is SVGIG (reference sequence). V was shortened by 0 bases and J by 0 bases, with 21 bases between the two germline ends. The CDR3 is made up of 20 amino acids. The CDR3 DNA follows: TGTGCCTGGAGTGTACCCCTCGGCAGGGGACCACACTCTGGGGCCAACGTCCTGACTTTC. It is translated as CAWSVPLGRGPHSGANVLTF. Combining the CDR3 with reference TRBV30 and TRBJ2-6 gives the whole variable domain SQTIHQWPATLVQPVGSPLSLECTVEGTSNPNLYWYRQAAGRGLQLLFYSVGIGQISSEVPQNLSASRPQDRQFILSSKKLLLSDSGFYLCAWSVPLGRGPHSGANVLTFGAGSRLTVL.

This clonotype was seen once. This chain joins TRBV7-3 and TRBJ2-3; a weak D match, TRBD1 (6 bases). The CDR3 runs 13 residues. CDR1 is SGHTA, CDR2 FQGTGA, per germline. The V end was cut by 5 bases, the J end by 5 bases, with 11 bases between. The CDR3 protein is CASSLMGQDTQYF. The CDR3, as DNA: TGTGCCAGCAGCCTAATGGGACAAGATACGCAGTATTTT. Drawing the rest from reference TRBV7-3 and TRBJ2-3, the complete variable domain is GAGVSQTPSNKVTEKGKYVELRCDPISGHTALYWYRQSLGQGPEFLIYFQGTGAADDSGLPNDRFFAVRPEGSVSTLKIQRTERGDSAVYLCASSLMGQDTQYFGPGTRLTVL.

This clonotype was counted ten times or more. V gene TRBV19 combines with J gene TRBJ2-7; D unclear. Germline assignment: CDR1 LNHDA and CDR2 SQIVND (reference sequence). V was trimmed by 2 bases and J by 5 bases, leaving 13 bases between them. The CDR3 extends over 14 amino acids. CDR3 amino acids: CASSITAESNEQYF. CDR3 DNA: TGTGCCAGTAGTATAACGGCAGAGTCGAACGAGCAGTACTTC.

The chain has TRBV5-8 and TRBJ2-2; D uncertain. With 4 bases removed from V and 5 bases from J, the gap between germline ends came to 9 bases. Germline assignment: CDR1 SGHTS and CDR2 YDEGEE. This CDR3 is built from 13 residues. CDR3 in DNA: TGTGCCAGCAGCCCTCTTTCAACCGGGGAGCTGTTTTTT. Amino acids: CASSPLSTGELFF.